A selection of T cell receptor beta chains follows, all from one sample in a study of T and B cells in COVID-19 patients. Using its own MiXCR run on the multiplex PCR reads, TCRdb lists one record per CDR3 protein. This sample has roughly 9,400 distinct CDR3 sequences, with around 27% found just once. Sequences were obtained from blood. These receptors were obtained from a human donor who had recovered from COVID-19. CDR3s include the opening cysteine and the closing phenylalanine or tryptophan. The D gene is left open where the match is weak. A clone size is listed for some rows: how often the clone was seen (once, few, many), or a class if it is expanded.

TRBJ2-3 NA TRBD2 TRBV7-2 TGTGCCAGCAGTCCGGGCCCGGGAGGTACGCAGTATTTT CASSPGPGGTQYF
TRBJ2-7 medium-sized NA TRBV6-6 TGTGCCAGCAGTTACGGGGGGACCTACGAGCAGTACTTC CASSYGGTYEQYF
TRBJ2-1 NA NA TRBV30 TGTGCCTGGAGGGGTTCTGGGACTGAACAGTTCTTC CAWRGSGTEQFF
TRBJ1-5 NA NA TRBV6-2/TRBV6-3 TGTGCCAGCAGTTATTCAGGGATTTCCCAGCCCCAGCATTTT CASSYSGISQPQHF
TRBJ2-5 many NA TRBV30 TGTGCCTGGAGTGCCGAAGAGACCCAGTACTTC CAWSAEETQYF
TRBJ2-1 medium-sized NA TRBV12-3/TRBV12-4 TGTGCCAGCGGGAGGAGAGGGAACAATGAGCAGTTCTTC CASGRRGNNEQFF
TRBJ1-2 NA NA TRBV11-1 TGCGCCAGCATCCAAACCGACGCTGGGCTTTATGGCTACACCTTC CASIQTDAGLYGYTF
TRBJ1-4 NA NA TRBV6-2/TRBV6-3 TGTGCCAGCAGTTACCCCAGCGTGAGGGCGGGTAATGAAAAACTGTTTTTT CASSYPSVRAGNEKLFF
TRBJ1-1 few NA TRBV6-5 TGTGCCAGCAGTCATTTGGGGACTGAAGCTTTCTTT CASSHLGTEAFF
TRBJ1-1 NA TRBD1 TRBV29-1 TGCAGCGTTCCCGGGACAGAGGGCACTGAAGCTTTCTTT CSVPGTEGTEAFF
TRBJ2-3 medium-sized TRBD1 TRBV30 TGTGCCTGGTCCGGACAGGGGGGCACAGATACGCAGTATTTT CAWSGQGGTDTQYF
TRBJ2-7 medium-sized NA TRBV18 TGTGCCAGCTCACCTCAGGCCGACGAGCAGTACTTC CASSPQADEQYF
TRBJ1-5 few NA TRBV20-1 TGCAGTGCTCAAGACGGGGGCTACTTCATTCAGCCCCAGCATTTT CSAQDGGYFIQPQHF
TRBJ1-2 NA TRBD1 TRBV10-1 TGTGCCATCAGTGAGTCACGAGGACAGGGGGCGGATGGCTACACCTTC CAISESRGQGADGYTF
TRBJ2-2 NA TRBD1 TRBV11-1 TGTGCCAGCAGCTCGGGACAGGGGGCGAACACCGGGGAGCTGTTTTTT CASSSGQGANTGELFF
TRBJ2-6 medium-sized TRBD1 TRBV19 TGTGCCAGTAGTGGACAGGGCGGGGCCAACGTCCTGACTTTC CASSGQGGANVLTF
TRBJ2-7 medium-sized NA TRBV29-1 TGCAGCTACCGGGTTTCCTACGAGCAGTACTTC CSYRVSYEQYF
TRBJ1-2 NA NA TRBV5-7 TGTGCCAGCAGCACGACAGCCGAGAACTATGGCTACACCTTC CASSTTAENYGYTF
TRBJ1-5 few TRBD1 TRBV7-6 TGTGCCAGCAGCTCGACAGGGTACGGGCAGCCCCAGCATTTT CASSSTGYGQPQHF
TRBJ1-4 few NA TRBV5-1 TGCGCCAGCAGCTCCGGTCATAGGGCAACTAATGAAAAACTGTTTTTT CASSSGHRATNEKLFF
TRBJ1-1 NA NA TRBV28 TGTGCCAGCAGCCCACACAGGGCCCTGAACACTGAAGCTTTCTTT CASSPHRALNTEAFF
TRBJ2-6 NA TRBD1 TRBV20-1 TGCAGTGCTAGACCTACAGGGGGACAGGGGGCTGGGGCCAACGTCCTGACTTTC CSARPTGGQGAGANVLTF
TRBJ1-4 few NA TRBV27 TGTGCCAGCAGCTCAGGGACGACTAATGAAAAACTGTTTTTT CASSSGTTNEKLFF
TRBJ2-5 NA TRBD1 TRBV12-3/TRBV12-4 TGTGCCGGAGGACAGGGGCCAGAGACCCAGTACTTC CAGGQGPETQYF
TRBJ2-3 few TRBD2 TRBV5-6 TGTGCCAGCAGGACTAGCGGACATCCTCCAGATACGCAGTATTTT CASRTSGHPPDTQYF
TRBJ1-1 NA NA TRBV29-1 TGCAGCGTTGAAGAACAGGGCACAGAAGCTTTCTTT CSVEEQGTEAFF
TRBJ2-5 NA TRBD1 TRBV7-6 TGTGCCAGCAGCTTGACAGGGTTTGTCCAAGAGACCCAGTACTTC CASSLTGFVQETQYF
TRBJ1-4 NA TRBD1 TRBV29-1 TGCAGCGTTAGAGCCGGGACAGGGGAGGAAAAACTGTTTTTT CSVRAGTGEEKLFF
TRBJ1-6 few NA TRBV6-5 TGTGCCAGCAGTGATACGGGGGGTAATTCACCCCTCCACTTT CASSDTGGNSPLHF
TRBJ2-3 medium-sized NA TRBV19 TGTGCCAGTAATCTCCCCGACCTGGGGGCAGATACGCAGTATTTT CASNLPDLGADTQYF
TRBJ1-5 medium-sized NA TRBV15 TGTGCCACCAGCAGAGATAACTTTCAGCCCCAGCATTTT CATSRDNFQPQHF
TRBJ1-1 NA NA TRBV4-3 TGCGCCAGCAGCCAAGATAGACAGGCCCCGAAGGCTTTCTTT CASSQDRQAPKAFF
TRBJ2-3 few NA TRBV10-3 TGTGCCATCAGTGAGAGGGACGGTCACACAGATACGCAGTATTTT CAISERDGHTDTQYF
TRBJ1-2 NA TRBD1 TRBV7-6 TGTGCCAGCAGCACGGGACAGGGGAACTATGGCTACACCTTC CASSTGQGNYGYTF
TRBJ1-5 medium-sized NA TRBV19 TGTGCCAGTAGAATAAGGGCAGGCAATCAGCCCCAGCATTTT CASRIRAGNQPQHF
TRBJ1-5 NA TRBD1 TRBV27 TGTGCCAGCAGACCCGGGACAGTCAGCAATCAGCCCCAGCAATTT CASRPGTVSNQPQQF
TRBJ2-3 medium-sized NA TRBV30 TGTGCCCGTAGCGGATCAACAACAGATACGCAGTATTTT CARSGSTTDTQYF
TRBJ2-1 few TRBD2 TRBV24-1 TGTGCCACCAGTAGACTAGCGGGGAACAATGAGCAGTTCTTC CATSRLAGNNEQFF